The 16 T cell receptor beta chains reported below all come from one sample, sequenced in a study of blood T cells in healthy people across ages. It was with a sample-barcoded 5' primer and a J-beta primer mix that a second PCR of about 6 to 12 cycles was run. TCRdb ran MiXCR on the 5' RACE reads and lists one entry per CDR3 protein. The table lists roughly 720,000 distinct CDR3 sequences, about 48% of them singletons. Sequenced input: blood. The receptor source for this set is a man aged 80 or over in good health.

The chain employs TRBV27 and TRBJ2-3; 7 nucleotides agree with TRBD2. Per germline, CDR1 MNHEY and CDR2 SMNVEV (reference sequence). V was pared by 3 bases and J by 14 bases, with 17 bases of the junction left unmatched. This CDR3 spans 15 amino acids. The CDR3 here is CASSFRTRNLRDAYF. CDR3 sequence (DNA): TGTGCCAGCAGTTTTAGGACTAGGAATCTCAGAGACGCGTATTTT.

J is TRBJ2-3 and V is TRBV6-2 or TRBV6-3; D possibly uses TRBD1 or TRBD2 (5 bases each). V lost 5 bases, J lost 1 base, and 10 bases lay in between. CDR1 is MNHEY, CDR2 SVGEGT, per germline. The CDR3 extends over 14 amino acids. The CDR3 region has the DNA TGTGCCAGCAGTCAGGGACGCCGCACAGATACGCAGTATTTT. Its translation is CASSQGRRTDTQYF.

The rearrangement joins TRBV29-1 to TRBJ2-5; D is ambiguous. The CDR3 sequence is 12 residues long. CDR1 and CDR2 from the germline V gene are SQVTM and ANQGSEA. The V end lost 5 bases, the J end lost 2 bases, and 9 bases lay between the germline ends. The CDR3 is CSVNWLQETQYF. Here the CDR3 DNA reads TGCAGCGTTAACTGGCTACAAGAGACCCAGTACTTC. The variable domain in full, with the rest retrieved from reference TRBV29-1 and TRBJ2-5, is SAVISQKPSRDICQRGTSLTIQCQVDSQVTMMFWYRQQPGQSLTLIATANQGSEATYESGFVIDKFPISRPNLTFSTLTVSNMSPEDSSIYLCSVNWLQETQYFGPGTRLLVL.

This clonotype has just a few counts. V usage is TRBV7-9 and J usage is TRBJ1-2; D is possibly TRBD1 (5 bases). Germline CDR1 reads SEHNR; CDR2 reads FQNEAQ (reference sequence). This CDR3 has 14 amino acids. V dropped 2 bases and J dropped 8 bases, with 15 bases sitting between them. The CDR3 reads CASSLSAGMGGYTF. The CDR3 DNA reads TGTGCCAGCAGCTTATCGGCAGGGATGGGAGGCTACACCTTC.

The gene calls are TRBV20-1 and TRBJ2-1; 13 nucleotides match TRBD2. Per germline, CDR1 DFQATT and CDR2 SNEGSKA (reference sequence). The CDR3 runs to 13 residues. V was clipped by 6 bases and J by 12 bases; unmatched bases: 8. DNA for the CDR3: TGCAGTGCCAGGACTAGCGGGAGCATCGGGCAGTTCTTC. Its protein product is CSARTSGSIGQFF.

The CDR3 coding sequence is TGTGCCAGCAGCTCAACGGGACAGCGACAAGAGACCCAGTACTTC. Protein: CASSSTGQRQETQYF. The chain uses TRBV7-3 and TRBJ2-4, with 7 bases lining up with TRBD1. The J call may not be correct, given that the DNA end is closer to TRBJ2-5. The germline gives CDR1 SGHTA, CDR2 FQGTGA. The CDR3 consists of 15 residues.

This clonotype was counted a few times. The chain recombines TRBV28 with TRBJ1-2; perhaps TRBD1 as D (6 bases). CDR3 size: 14 residues. The V end lost 3 bases, the J end lost 2 bases, and 10 bases lay between the germline ends. CDR1 MDHEN and CDR2 SYDVKM come from the germline V gene. As DNA, the CDR3 is TGTGCCAGCAGTTTGTACAGGGACAACTATGGCTACACCTTC. As protein: CASSLYRDNYGYTF.

The chain links TRBV24-1 to TRBJ2-1, with D possibly being TRBD2 (5 bases). The CDR3 loop spans 12 amino acids. The V and J ends lost 4 bases and 10 bases respectively, with 10 bases between them. CDR1 and CDR2 from the germline V gene are KGHDR and SFDVKD. DNA for the CDR3: TGTGCCACCAGTGAAAATCGGAGGGAGCAGTTCTTC. This gives the protein CATSENRREQFF.

This chain uses TRBV9 with TRBJ1-6; TRBD1 matches at 7 bases. CDR1 is SGDLS and CDR2 is YYNGEE in the germline V gene. The length of the CDR3 is 15 residues. J gave up 8 bases and V 0 bases, and 5 bases lay outside the gene matches. CDR3 sequence: CASSVANQGDSPLHF. The DNA of the CDR3 is TGTGCCAGCAGCGTAGCTAACCAGGGGGATTCACCCCTCCACTTT.

This sequence joins TRBV7-2 and TRBJ2-7, with no clear D. CDR1 and CDR2 from the germline V gene are SGHTA and FQGNSA. This CDR3 has 14 amino acids. Trimming cost V 0 bases and J 7 bases, with 13 bases left between them. Here the CDR3 reads CASSLAGLYNEQYF. In DNA, the CDR3 is TGTGCCAGCAGCTTAGCGGGGTTATACAATGAGCAGTACTTC.

The rearrangement links TRBV3-1 to TRBJ2-7, with D unresolved. Germline CDR1 reads LGHDT; CDR2 reads YNNKEL (reference sequence). The ends were cut back, 0 bases at V and 4 bases at J, with 13 bases in the middle. This CDR3 is built from 15 residues. The chain's CDR3 is CASSQDPWAGYEQYF. CDR3 in DNA: TGTGCCAGCAGCCAAGATCCGTGGGCCGGGTACGAGCAGTACTTC.

This clonotype turned up a few times. CDR3 amino acids: CAISPAGGEKLFF. Written as DNA, the CDR3 is TGTGCCATCAGCCCGGCTGGGGGGGAAAAACTGTTTTTT. V and J are TRBV10-3 and TRBJ1-4; D perhaps matches TRBD1 (5 bases). The germline V gene encodes CDR1 ENHRY and CDR2 SYGVKD. The CDR3 runs to 13 residues. The V and J ends lost 6 bases and 8 bases respectively, with 13 bases between them.

The CDR3 DNA sequence: TGTGCCAGCAGTTTCTCGACGAGACAGGTCTATGGCTACACCTTC. Amino acids: CASSFSTRQVYGYTF. This chain connects TRBV12-3 or TRBV12-4 to TRBJ1-2, with D perhaps matching TRBD1 (6 bases). Between the trimmed V and J ends, which lost 3 bases and 4 bases, there was a span of 15 bases. The CDR3 is 15 residues long.

This chain uses TRBV9 with TRBJ2-7, with unresolved D. The CDR3 is 13 amino acids. Between the trimmed V and J ends, which lost 2 bases and 2 bases, there was a span of 8 bases. Germline CDR1 reads SGDLS; CDR2 reads YYNGEE. CDR3: CASSVGITYEQYF. The CDR3, as DNA: TGTGCCAGCAGCGTCGGTATTACCTACGAGCAGTACTTC.

V is TRBV20-1 and J is TRBJ2-5, with D hard to call. The V and J ends lost 1 base and 5 bases respectively, with 14 bases between them. Per germline, CDR1 DFQATT and CDR2 SNEGSKA (reference sequence). There are 14 residues in the CDR3. CDR3 DNA: TGCAGTGCTAGAGCTGGTCTGGGCGGCGAGACCCAGTACTTC. Its protein product is CSARAGLGGETQYF.

The chain links TRBV6-6 to TRBJ2-5; 10 bases are a match to TRBD2. The V gene end was trimmed by 7 bases and the J gene end by 6 bases; junction bases not matched to a gene: 8. The CDR3 runs to 14 residues. The germline gives CDR1 MNHNY, CDR2 SVGAGI (reference sequence). This CDR3 is CASKPSGREKTQYF. CDR3 DNA: TGTGCCAGCAAACCCAGCGGGAGGGAGAAGACCCAGTACTTC.